This T cell receptor beta chain was identified during a study of cytomegalovirus exposure and HLA in healthy donors. Study results and limitations: The dataset shows that most TCR sequences were rare, while some public TCRs occurred in many donors. The classifier reportedly diagnosed cytomegalovirus status with high specificity and sensitivity. Cytomegalovirus-associated status was assigned to about 170 TCR beta chains.

For this clone: Its antigen is as yet unknown.

The study drew the donors from its approximately 110-subject validation cohort, separate from the roughly 700-subject first cohort. Sequencing used immunoSEQ multiplex PCR; TCRdb keeps in-frame clones, though not all of them. This table has roughly 260,000 clones, around nine tenths appearing once. Germline V gene sequence: CDR1 MGHDK, CDR2 SYGVNS. The CDR3 runs to 12 residues. Trimming pared 6 bases from V and 5 bases from J, leaving 7 bases between. V gene TRBV25-1 combines with J gene TRBJ2-2; D is ambiguous. The origin of this receptor is a young man in good health and CMV-seronegative. The sequenced material came from PBMCs. DNA for the CDR3: TGTGCCAGCAGCAAACTAACCGGGGAGCTGTTTTTT. Its protein is CASSKLTGELFF.